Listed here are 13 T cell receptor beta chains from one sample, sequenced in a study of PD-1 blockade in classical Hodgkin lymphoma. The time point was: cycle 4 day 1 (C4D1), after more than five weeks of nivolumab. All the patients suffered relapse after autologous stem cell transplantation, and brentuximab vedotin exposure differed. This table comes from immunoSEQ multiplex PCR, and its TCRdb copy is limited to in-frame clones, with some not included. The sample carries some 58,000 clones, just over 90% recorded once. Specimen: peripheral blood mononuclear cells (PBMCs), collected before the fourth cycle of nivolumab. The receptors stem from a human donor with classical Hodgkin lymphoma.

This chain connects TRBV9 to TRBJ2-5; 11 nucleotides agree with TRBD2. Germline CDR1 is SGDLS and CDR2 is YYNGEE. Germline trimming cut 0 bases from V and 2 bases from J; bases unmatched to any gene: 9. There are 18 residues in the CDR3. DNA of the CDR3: TGTGCCAGCAGCGTAGGGGTGTTGACTAGCGGGGCACAAGAGACCCAGTACTTC. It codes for CASSVGVLTSGAQETQYF.

The DNA of the CDR3 is TGCAGTGCTAGACAGGGGTATGGCTACACCTTC. Translation: CSARQGYGYTF. This sequence joins TRBV20-1 and TRBJ1-2; a weak D match, TRBD1 (6 bases). The CDR3 totals 11 residues. Trimming shortened V by 2 bases and J by 5 bases, and 6 bases separated the two germline ends. From germline, CDR1 is DFQATT and CDR2 SNEGSKA (reference sequence).

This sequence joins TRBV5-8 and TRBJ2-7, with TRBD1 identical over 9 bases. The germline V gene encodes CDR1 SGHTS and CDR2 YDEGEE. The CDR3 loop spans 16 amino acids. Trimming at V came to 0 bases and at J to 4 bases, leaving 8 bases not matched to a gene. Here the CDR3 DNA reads TGTGCCAGCAGCTTGGAAATCGGACAGGGGTCTTACGAGCAGTACTTC. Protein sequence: CASSLEIGQGSYEQYF.

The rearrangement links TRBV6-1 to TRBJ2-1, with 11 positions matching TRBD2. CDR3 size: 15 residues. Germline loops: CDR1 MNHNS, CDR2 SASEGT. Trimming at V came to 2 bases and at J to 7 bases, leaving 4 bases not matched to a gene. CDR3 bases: TGTGCCAGCAGTGAAACGACTAGCGGGATTAATGAGCAGTTCTTC. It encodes CASSETTSGINEQFF.

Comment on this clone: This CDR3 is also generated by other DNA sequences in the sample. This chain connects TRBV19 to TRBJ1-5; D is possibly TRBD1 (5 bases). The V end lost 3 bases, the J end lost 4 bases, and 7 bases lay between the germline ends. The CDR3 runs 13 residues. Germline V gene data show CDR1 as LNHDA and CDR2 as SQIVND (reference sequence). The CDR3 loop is CASSIGGNQPQHF. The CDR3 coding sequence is TGTGCCAGTAGTATCGGGGGGAATCAGCCCCAGCATTTT. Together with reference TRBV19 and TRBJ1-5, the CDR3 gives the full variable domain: DGGITQSPKYLFRKEGQNVTLSCEQNLNHDAMYWYRQDPGQGLRLIYYSQIVNDFQKGDIAEGYSVSREKKESFPLTVTSAQKNPTAFYLCASSIGGNQPQHFGDGTRLSIL.

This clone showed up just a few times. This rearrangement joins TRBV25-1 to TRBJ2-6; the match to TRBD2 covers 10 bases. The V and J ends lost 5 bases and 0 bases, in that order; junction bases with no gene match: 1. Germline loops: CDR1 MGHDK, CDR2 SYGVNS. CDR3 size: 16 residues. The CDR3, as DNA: TGTGCCAGCAGTAGCGGGGGGGTCTCTGGGGCCAACGTCCTGACTTTC. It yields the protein CASSSGGVSGANVLTF. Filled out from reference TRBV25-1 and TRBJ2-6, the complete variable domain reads EADIYQTPRYLVIGTGKKITLECSQTMGHDKMYWYQQDPGMELHLIHYSYGVNSTEKGDLSSESTVSRIRTEHFPLTLESARPSHTSQYLCASSSGGVSGANVLTFGAGSRLTVL.

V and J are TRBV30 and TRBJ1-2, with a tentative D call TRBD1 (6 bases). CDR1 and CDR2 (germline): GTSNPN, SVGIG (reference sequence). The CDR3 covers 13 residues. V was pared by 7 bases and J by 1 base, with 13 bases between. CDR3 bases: TGTGCCTACCCCCTGGACAGTAACTATGGCTACACCTTC. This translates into CAYPLDSNYGYTF.

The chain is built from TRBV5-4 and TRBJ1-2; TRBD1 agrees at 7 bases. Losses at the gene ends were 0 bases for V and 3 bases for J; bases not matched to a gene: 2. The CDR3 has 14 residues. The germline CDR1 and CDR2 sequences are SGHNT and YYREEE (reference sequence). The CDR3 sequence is CASSLAGTDYGYTF. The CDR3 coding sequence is TGTGCCAGCAGCTTGGCCGGGACAGACTATGGCTACACCTTC.

The DNA for the CDR3 is TGTGCCAGCACAGGGGAGGGAGGGGAAAAACTGTTTTTT. It is translated as CASTGEGGEKLFF. This chain links TRBV28 with TRBJ1-4; TRBD1 is a possible D gene (6 bases). CDR3 size: 13 residues. Germline V lookup: CDR1 MDHEN, CDR2 SYDVKM. V gave up 7 bases and J gave up 8 bases, with 14 bases separating them.

CDR3 DNA: TGTGCCAGTCACACAGGGCCACAAGAGACCCAGTACTTC. Its protein is CASHTGPQETQYF. V is TRBV2 and J is TRBJ2-5; maybe TRBD1 (6 bases). V gave up 9 bases and J gave up 2 bases, with 13 bases separating them. This CDR3 spans 13 amino acids. Germline CDR1 and CDR2: SNHLY and FYNNEI. The full variable domain, with the rest looked up from reference TRBV2 and TRBJ2-5, is EPEVTQTPSHQVTQMGQEVILRCVPISNHLYFYWYRQILGQKVEFLVSFYNNEISEKSEIFDDQFSVERPDGSNFTLKIRSTKLEDSAMYFCASHTGPQETQYFGPGTRLLVL.

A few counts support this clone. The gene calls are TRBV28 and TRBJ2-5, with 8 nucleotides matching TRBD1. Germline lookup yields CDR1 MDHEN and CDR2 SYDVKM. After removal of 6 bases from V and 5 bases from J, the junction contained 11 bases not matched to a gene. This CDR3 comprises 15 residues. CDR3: CASRIGQGRGETQYF. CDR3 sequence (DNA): TGTGCCAGCAGAATAGGACAGGGCAGAGGGGAGACCCAGTACTTC.

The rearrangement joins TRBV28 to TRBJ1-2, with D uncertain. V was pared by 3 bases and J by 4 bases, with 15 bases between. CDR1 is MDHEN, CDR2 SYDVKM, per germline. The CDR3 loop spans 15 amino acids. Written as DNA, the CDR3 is TGTGCCAGCAGTTTTCCCGTCATTGCAGGCTATGGCTACACCTTC. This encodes CASSFPVIAGYGYTF.

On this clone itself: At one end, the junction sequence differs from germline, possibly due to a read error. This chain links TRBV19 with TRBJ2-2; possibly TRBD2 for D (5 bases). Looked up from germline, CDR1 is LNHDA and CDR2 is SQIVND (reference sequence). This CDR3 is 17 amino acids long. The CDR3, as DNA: TGTGCCAGTAGTCTCCCCGCCGGGGTCACGAACGCCGGGGAGCTGTTTTTT. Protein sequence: CASSLPAGVTNAGELFF.